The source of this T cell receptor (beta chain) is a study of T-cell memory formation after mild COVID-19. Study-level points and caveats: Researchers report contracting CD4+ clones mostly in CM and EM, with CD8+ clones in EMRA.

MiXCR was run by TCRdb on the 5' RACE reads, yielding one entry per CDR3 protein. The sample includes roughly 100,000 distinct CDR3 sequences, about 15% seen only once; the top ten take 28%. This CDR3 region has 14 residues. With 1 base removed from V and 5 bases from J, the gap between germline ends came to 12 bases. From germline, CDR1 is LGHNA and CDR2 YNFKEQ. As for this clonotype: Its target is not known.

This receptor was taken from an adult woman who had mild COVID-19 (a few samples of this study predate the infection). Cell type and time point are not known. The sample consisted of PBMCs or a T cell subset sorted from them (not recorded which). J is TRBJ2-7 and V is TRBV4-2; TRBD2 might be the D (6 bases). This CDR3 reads CASSQAGEVNEQYF. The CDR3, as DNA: TGTGCCAGCAGCCAAGCGGGAGAGGTTAACGAGCAGTACTTC.